These T cell receptor beta chains were read from a single sample in a study of early T cells in non-severe SARS-CoV-2 infection. TCRdb processed the 5' RACE reads anew with MiXCR; each CDR3 protein has one entry. The data show about 56,000 distinct CDR3 sequences, with about 15% seen just once and approximately 4% held by the top ten. Specimen: whole blood, collected at baseline. The source is an adult who was a healthcare worker with PCR-confirmed SARS-CoV-2 infection or an uninfected control (not recorded which). Each CDR3 is given without its conserved first and last residue. The size of a clone is reported for some rows only, either as once, few or many, or as a class for expanded clones.

>TRBV5-1|TRBJ2-7|-
ASSLAQWGGTPYEQY
>TRBV7-9|TRBJ2-3|-
ASRDTGGLTDTQY
>TRBV11-2|TRBJ2-2|-
ASRFNSGELF
>TRBV10-3|TRBJ2-7|-
AIMTSESYEQY
>TRBV15|TRBJ2-7|few
ATSLGDEQY
>TRBV4-1|TRBJ2-3|-
ASGRGSPGTTDTQY
>TRBV7-9|TRBJ1-4|-
ASSHGETEEKLF
>TRBV3-1|TRBJ2-1|many
ASSPYSYNEQF
>TRBV5-4|TRBJ2-1|-
ASSVVGSYNEQF
>TRBV20-1|TRBJ2-7|few
SGREAYEQY
>TRBV7-8|TRBJ1-6|-
ASSLGAFVNSPLH
>TRBV13|TRBJ2-1|many
ASSLDRGLYNEQF
>TRBV6-1|TRBJ1-6|-
ASSELTGRDSPLH
>TRBV5-1|TRBJ2-2|-
ASSFGHRDTGELF
>TRBV4-1|TRBJ1-5|-
ASSQYSSNQPQH
>TRBV19|TRBJ1-5|few
ASSLTGSSQPQH
>TRBV11-3|TRBJ2-5|few
ASSDGETQY
>TRBV27|TRBJ1-6|few
ASSQRTSWLNSPLH
>TRBV5-1|TRBJ2-3|-
ASSPEGMDTQY
>TRBV20-1|TRBJ2-1|-
SARSPDGSSYNEQF
>TRBV18|TRBJ2-7|-
ASSPQGQGAFYEQY
>TRBV2|TRBJ2-3|few
ARTWWETGNTDTQY
>TRBV10-1|TRBJ2-2|-
ASSPTGTLNTGELF
>TRBV12-3/TRBV12-4|TRBJ2-3|many
ASSPRLTNTDTQY
>TRBV10-1|TRBJ2-1|few
ASSDSVRVNEQF